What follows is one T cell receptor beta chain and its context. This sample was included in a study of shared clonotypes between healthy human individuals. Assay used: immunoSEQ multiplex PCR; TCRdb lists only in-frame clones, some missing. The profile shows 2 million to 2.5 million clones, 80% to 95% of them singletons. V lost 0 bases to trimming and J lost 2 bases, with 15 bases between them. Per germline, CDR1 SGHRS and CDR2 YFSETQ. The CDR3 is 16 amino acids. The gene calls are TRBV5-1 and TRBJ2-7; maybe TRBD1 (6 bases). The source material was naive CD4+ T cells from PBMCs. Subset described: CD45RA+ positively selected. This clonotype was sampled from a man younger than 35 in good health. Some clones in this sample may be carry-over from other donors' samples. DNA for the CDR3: TGCGCCAGCAGCTTGGGCCCTGGGCGGACAGCCTACGAGCAGTACTTC. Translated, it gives CASSLGPGRTAYEQYF.